Following are 27 T cell receptor beta chains from one sample sequenced in a study of beta chain features in type 1 diabetes. The study's findings and limits: A moderate, significant TCRB CDR3 shortening appeared in type 1 diabetes across four CD4+ subsets.

What these receptors recognize is not known. The whole isolated RNA underwent reverse transcription, so sequencing captured expressed TCRB transcripts. Generated by immunoSEQ multiplex PCR, the TCRdb table keeps only in-frame clones and is missing some. Among around 150,000 clones listed, about 9.3% were seen once. Material: central memory CD4+ T cells from blood. These receptors were collected from a young man with type 1 diabetes.

In its sample, this clone was seen a few times. The V and J genes are TRBV6-6 and TRBJ2-3; 10 bases map to TRBD2. The length of the CDR3 is 15 residues. The V gene's germline CDR1 is MNHNY and CDR2 SVGAGI (reference sequence). V lost 8 bases and J lost 0; bases outside the gene matches: 5. CDR3 sequence: CASRTLAGSTDTQYF. DNA of the CDR3: TGTGCCAGCCGCACACTAGCGGGAAGCACAGATACGCAGTATTTT.

The V call is TRBV9, the J call TRBJ2-5; possibly TRBD2 for D (5 bases). From germline, CDR1 is SGDLS and CDR2 YYNGEE. Trimming stripped 4 bases from V and 5 bases from J, with 21 bases between. The CDR3 loop spans 16 amino acids. The DNA of the CDR3 is TGTGCCAGCAGCCCTGCCCCGCGAGGATCGGGGGAGACCCAGTACTTC. Its translation: CASSPAPRGSGETQYF.

This clone was detected only a few times. The chain is built from TRBV18 and TRBJ2-7; 7 bases align to TRBD2. Trimming removed 3 bases from V and 4 bases from J; junction bases left unmatched: 15. Germline CDR1 and CDR2: KGHSH and LQKENI. This CDR3 is 17 amino acids long. The CDR3 spells CASSPSGVRESYYEQYF. In DNA, the CDR3 is TGTGCCAGCTCACCTTCGGGGGTGCGGGAGAGCTATTACGAGCAGTACTTC.

This clone was seen a few times. CDR3: CASSLLLRKDGYTF. In DNA, the CDR3 is TGTGCCAGCAGCTTATTACTCAGGAAGGATGGCTACACCTTC. J is TRBJ1-2 and V is TRBV7-2; no clear D. CDR3 length: 14 residues. CDR1 and CDR2 (germline): SGHTA, FQGNSA. The V and J ends lost 2 bases and 6 bases respectively, with 13 bases between them.

The chain employs TRBV7-9 and TRBJ2-1, with 12 bases aligning to TRBD2. The length of the CDR3 is 15 residues. The germline CDR1 and CDR2 sequences are SEHNR and FQNEAQ (reference sequence). J lost 6 bases, V lost 3 bases, and 3 bases had no gene match. CDR3 DNA: TGTGCCAGCAGCTTCGGACTAGCGGGACGCAATGAGCAGTTCTTC. It codes for CASSFGLAGRNEQFF.

This clone was observed a handful of times. This sequence joins TRBV15 and TRBJ2-5; maybe TRBD2 (6 bases). The germline V and J ends were trimmed by 8 bases and 7 bases, with 17 bases remaining between them. This CDR3 is built from 13 residues. Germline CDR1 is LNHNV and CDR2 is YYDKDF (reference sequence). CDR3 residues: CATRSGVGGTQYF. CDR3 nucleotides: TGTGCCACCCGCTCCGGGGTGGGGGGGACCCAGTACTTC.

The chain joins TRBV11-3 to TRBJ2-1; 7 nucleotides align to TRBD2. The CDR3 spans 15 residues. Germline-derived CDR1 and CDR2 are SGHNT and YENEEA. V lost 5 bases, J lost 7 bases, and 11 bases stayed unmatched. CDR3 protein: CASSQEGGSRNEQFF. DNA for the CDR3: TGTGCCAGCAGCCAGGAGGGAGGGTCTAGGAATGAGCAGTTCTTC.

This clone was observed many times. The chain links TRBV7-2 to TRBJ2-7; TRBD2 aligns across 10 bases. V lost 7 bases, J lost 12 bases, and 12 bases stayed unmatched. Germline CDR1 reads SGHTA; CDR2 reads FQGNSA. The CDR3 loop spans 13 amino acids. CDR3 coding DNA: TGTGCCAGCACCCCACCGAGCGGGAGGGTGCCGTACTTC. Translating gives CASTPPSGRVPYF.

This chain connects TRBV10-3 to TRBJ1-4, with 10 bases matching TRBD1. In germline, CDR1 is ENHRY, CDR2 SYGVKD. J gave up 8 bases and V 11 bases, and 5 bases lay outside the gene matches. The CDR3 has 12 amino acids. The CDR3 protein is CASSTGGEKLFF. The DNA for the CDR3 is TGTGCCTCCTCGACAGGGGGCGAAAAACTGTTTTTT.

J is TRBJ2-1 and V is TRBV7-9; 8 bases line up with TRBD2. Losses at the gene ends were 6 bases for V and 6 bases for J; bases not matched to a gene: 7. The germline CDR1 and CDR2 sequences are SEHNR and FQNEAQ (reference sequence). This CDR3 is 14 amino acids long. The CDR3 DNA follows: TGTGCCAGCAGTGTCGGTAGCGGGATCAATGAGCAGTTCTTC. Translation: CASSVGSGINEQFF. Looking up the rest from reference TRBV7-9 and TRBJ2-1 gives the full variable domain: DTGVSQNPRHKITKRGQNVTFRCDPISEHNRLYWYRQTLGQGPEFLTYFQNEAQLEKSRLLSDRFSAERPKGSFSTLEIQRTEQGDSAMYLCASSVGSGINEQFFGPGTRLTVL.

The chain combines TRBV7-8 with TRBJ2-1; 11 nucleotides match TRBD1. This CDR3 is 17 amino acids long. CDR1 is SGHVS, CDR2 FQNEAQ, per germline. V lost 4 bases to trimming and J lost 3 bases; unmatched junction nucleotides: 8. CDR3 nucleotide sequence: TGTGCCAGCAGCTACAGGACAGGGGGCGGGGTCTACAATGAGCAGTTCTTC. Protein: CASSYRTGGGVYNEQFF.

This clone showed up just once. The CDR3 region has the DNA TGTGCCAGCAGCCGTTCATCCGGGACAGGGGCTAACTATGGCTACACCTTC. This sequence encodes CASSRSSGTGANYGYTF. V usage is TRBV9 and J usage is TRBJ1-2; TRBD1 aligns across 10 bases. V trimming: 4 bases; J trimming: 0 bases; junction bases outside the gene matches: 9. Per the germline V gene, CDR1 is SGDLS and CDR2 is YYNGEE. There are 17 residues in the CDR3.

This clone came up a few times. The chain employs TRBV28 and TRBJ2-7; TRBD1 matches at 9 bases. Germline-derived CDR1 and CDR2 are MDHEN and SYDVKM. V was pared by 8 bases and J by 7 bases, with 12 bases of the junction left unmatched. The CDR3 has 14 amino acids. In DNA, the CDR3 is TGTGCCAGCCCCACTGGACAGGGGAAAAGGGAGCAGTACTTC. It codes for CASPTGQGKREQYF.

This clone was counted between two and nine times. V usage is TRBV15 and J usage is TRBJ2-3, with D maybe TRBD2 (6 bases). V lost 2 bases and J 4 bases, leaving 16 bases between the germline ends. Germline CDR1 reads LNHNV; CDR2 reads YYDKDF (reference sequence). The CDR3 totals 16 residues. The CDR3, as DNA: TGTGCCACCAGCAGACTCAATTTGGGACTGGCAGATACGCAGTATTTT. The encoded protein is CATSRLNLGLADTQYF.

The chain has TRBV7-2 and TRBJ2-7; D not resolved. The CDR3 is made up of 11 amino acids. CDR1 is SGHTA and CDR2 is FQGNSA in the germline V gene. Between the trimmed V and J ends, which lost 8 bases and 5 bases, there was a span of 10 bases. The CDR3 DNA sequence: TGTGCCAGCTCCACGCGCGACGAGCAGTACTTC. Protein: CASSTRDEQYF.

The CDR3 is CASSQDPAAGPYNEQFF. CDR3 DNA: TGTGCCAGCAGCCAAGATCCCGCTGCGGGACCCTACAATGAGCAGTTCTTC. This chain uses TRBV14 with TRBJ2-1, with D possibly being TRBD2 (6 bases). Germline values: CDR1 SGHDN, CDR2 FVKESK. There are 17 residues in the CDR3. The ends were cut back, 0 bases at V and 2 bases at J, with 14 bases in the middle.

This clone appeared a few times. The rearrangement uses TRBV29-1 and TRBJ1-1, with TRBD1 as a possible D gene (5 bases). V lost 1 base, J lost 2 bases, and 14 bases lay in between. The germline V gene has CDR1 SQVTM and CDR2 ANQGSEA. CDR3 length: 15 amino acids. DNA for the CDR3: TGCAGCGTTGAAGGAATAGGTGGGGCAAACACTGAAGCTTTCTTT. This encodes CSVEGIGGANTEAFF.

In its sample, this clone was seen a few times. This chain links TRBV4-3 with TRBJ2-3; a possible D gene is TRBD2 (6 bases). Germline V gives CDR1 LGHNA, CDR2 YSLEER. The CDR3 extends over 17 amino acids. V shed 1 base and J shed 2 bases, with 16 bases lying between them. CDR3 residues: CASSQVRDWEFTDTQYF. The CDR3 nucleotides read TGCGCCAGCAGCCAAGTTCGGGACTGGGAATTCACAGATACGCAGTATTTT.

This clone was observed many times. The rearrangement links TRBV29-1 to TRBJ2-1; possibly TRBD1 for D (6 bases). The CDR3 runs to 11 residues. Germline CDR1 SQVTM, CDR2 ANQGSEA. V was clipped by 7 bases and J by 5 bases, with 9 bases between them. CDR3 DNA: TGCAGCGGGGGACACAACAATGAGCAGTTCTTC. Residues: CSGGHNNEQFF.

This clone was found a few times. The rearrangement links TRBV18 to TRBJ1-2; D not resolved. The ends were cut back, 6 bases at V and 6 bases at J, with 14 bases in the middle. Germline values: CDR1 KGHSH, CDR2 LQKENI. The CDR3 length is 13 residues. CDR3 DNA sequence: TGTGCCAGCTCCCCCGAGGAAGGTAATGGCTACACCTTC. It yields the protein CASSPEEGNGYTF.

The V call is TRBV2, the J call TRBJ2-3, with 14 bases lining up with TRBD2. This CDR3 comprises 16 residues. The V segment lost 4 bases and the J segment 4 bases; nucleotides outside the gene matches: 4. Germline values: CDR1 SNHLY, CDR2 FYNNEI. CDR3 in amino acids: CASSGGLAGASDTQYF. The CDR3, as DNA: TGTGCCAGCAGTGGGGGACTAGCGGGAGCCTCAGATACGCAGTATTTT.

The chain joins TRBV29-1 to TRBJ2-1; 8 bases agree with TRBD2. The V gene's germline CDR1 is SQVTM and CDR2 ANQGSEA. J was trimmed by 4 bases and V by 6 bases; bases with no gene match: 11. The CDR3 is made up of 15 amino acids. The CDR3 DNA is TGCAGCGTACAGGGAATTAGCGGGACTTACAATGAGCAGTTCTTC. Its translation is CSVQGISGTYNEQFF.

The J gene is TRBJ1-4, the V gene TRBV15, with D maybe TRBD1 (5 bases). V was cut by 4 bases and J by 11 bases, with 17 bases left in between. Germline V gene lookup returns CDR1 LNHNV and CDR2 YYDKDF (reference sequence). This CDR3 region has 14 residues. CDR3 coding DNA: TGTGCCACCAGCACCCAAACGACAGCCTCTAAACTGTTTTTT. Its translation: CATSTQTTASKLFF.

There are a few counts of this clone. The chain joins TRBV7-2 to TRBJ2-3; 8 bases match TRBD2. V trimming: 5 bases; J trimming: 5 bases; junction bases outside the gene matches: 9. The CDR3 spans 15 residues. Germline CDR1 is SGHTA and CDR2 is FQGNSA. The CDR3 sequence: CASSPPGGEGDTQYF. The CDR3 region has the DNA TGTGCCAGCAGCCCTCCCGGGGGGGAAGGAGATACGCAGTATTTT.

The rearrangement joins TRBV28 to TRBJ2-7; 11 nucleotides agree with TRBD2. Trimming removed 4 bases from V and 6 bases from J; junction bases left unmatched: 11. CDR1 is MDHEN and CDR2 is SYDVKM in the germline V gene. The CDR3 is 16 residues long. The CDR3 here is CASSSPGVAGGGEQYF. CDR3 nucleotide sequence: TGTGCCAGCAGTTCGCCCGGGGTAGCGGGAGGGGGCGAGCAGTACTTC. Full variable domain (remainder filled in from reference TRBV28 and TRBJ2-7): DVKVTQSSRYLVKRTGEKVFLECVQDMDHENMFWYRQDPGLGLRLIYFSYDVKMKEKGDIPEGYSVSREKKERFSLILESASTNQTSMYLCASSSPGVAGGGEQYFGPGTRLTVT.

This clone was seen only a few times. V is TRBV5-1 and J is TRBJ2-7; maybe TRBD2 (5 bases). The CDR3 is 11 amino acids. Trimming removed 1 base at V and 7 bases at J, with 6 bases between. CDR1 and CDR2 from the germline V gene are SGHRS and YFSETQ. CDR3 loop: CASSLSGEQYF. CDR3 sequence (DNA): TGCGCCAGCAGCTTGTCGGGAGAGCAGTACTTC.

This chain uses TRBV27 with TRBJ2-5; 7 bases agree with TRBD1. CDR1 is MNHEY and CDR2 is SMNVEV in the germline V gene (reference sequence). Unmatched junction bases numbered 18, after V lost 6 bases and J lost 2 bases. The CDR3 has 18 amino acids. The CDR3 region is CASSSFGLLGQRQETQYF. DNA of the CDR3: TGTGCCAGCAGCTCGTTCGGGCTTTTGGGACAGAGGCAAGAGACCCAGTACTTC.